Each of the 26 T cell receptor beta chains below was sequenced from the same sample in a study of CD4 T cells in relation to SARS-CoV-2 and coronaviruses. These receptors lack a known antigen. Only in-frame clones appear in the TCRdb table, and some are missing; sequencing was by immunoSEQ multiplex PCR. The sample includes some 29,000 clones, 76% seen only once; the top ten take roughly 15%. Unexposed donor CD4+ T cells date from 2011-2018, before the COVID-19 pandemic. Isolation of CD4+ T cells took place after approximately 11 days in culture. Source material: CD4+ T cells from PBMCs, cultured in vitro. These receptor sequences come from a human donor in good health.

The V gene is TRBV7-9, the J gene TRBJ2-1, with D hard to call. Germline V gene sequence: CDR1 SEHNR, CDR2 FQNEAQ (reference sequence). The CDR3 sequence is 12 residues long. V dropped 7 bases and J dropped 7 bases, with 11 bases sitting between them. The CDR3 DNA is TGTGCCAGCACCAGAACAAAGAATGAGCAGTTCTTC. Amino acid sequence: CASTRTKNEQFF.

The V call is TRBV19, the J call TRBJ2-7; tentatively, D is TRBD2 (6 bases). The V end lost 2 bases, the J end lost 0 bases, and 14 bases lay between the germline ends. The CDR3 contains 16 residues. Germline lookup yields CDR1 LNHDA and CDR2 SQIVND (reference sequence). This CDR3 is CASSIYITGDSYEQYF. The CDR3 region has the DNA TGTGCCAGTAGTATATACATAACGGGAGACTCCTACGAGCAGTACTTC. Full variable domain (remainder filled in from reference TRBV19 and TRBJ2-7): DGGITQSPKYLFRKEGQNVTLSCEQNLNHDAMYWYRQDPGQGLRLIYYSQIVNDFQKGDIAEGYSVSREKKESFPLTVTSAQKNPTAFYLCASSIYITGDSYEQYFGPGTRLTVT.

CDR3 in DNA: TGTGCCAGTAGTATCCGGGACAGCGGTTCCTACGAGCAGTACTTC. Amino acid sequence: CASSIRDSGSYEQYF. The chain couples TRBV19 to TRBJ2-7; 7 bases agree with TRBD1. The CDR3 spans 15 residues. Trimming removed 3 bases from V and 1 base from J; junction bases left unmatched: 6. From germline, CDR1 is LNHDA and CDR2 SQIVND (reference sequence).

This sequence joins TRBV28 and TRBJ1-1; D is unresolved. The CDR3 contains 11 residues. Germline values: CDR1 MDHEN, CDR2 SYDVKM. V dropped 7 bases and J dropped 1 base, with 4 bases sitting between them. The CDR3 DNA reads TGTGCCAGCACCGAGAACACTGAAGCTTTCTTT. It is translated as CASTENTEAFF.

V usage is TRBV7-2 and J usage is TRBJ2-7, with 8 bases fitting TRBD1. The junction had 4 bases not matched to a gene; V was cut back by 1 base and J by 5 bases. Germline CDR1 reads SGHTA; CDR2 reads FQGNSA. The CDR3 length is 14 residues. CDR3 coding DNA: TGTGCCAGCAGCTTAGGACAGGGGTTCCACGAGCAGTACTTC. This encodes CASSLGQGFHEQYF.

This chain connects TRBV5-6 to TRBJ1-3; tentative D call: TRBD1 (5 bases). Trimming took off 0 bases at V and 0 bases at J, with 13 bases between the two ends. The CDR3 is 17 residues long. Looked up from germline, CDR1 is SGHDT and CDR2 is YYEEEE. The chain's CDR3 is CASSLEGRASSGNTIYF. For the CDR3, the DNA is TGTGCCAGCAGCTTGGAGGGACGGGCGAGCTCTGGAAACACCATATATTTT.

This clone was detected a few times. This chain joins TRBV4-2 and TRBJ1-2, with TRBD1 as a possible D gene (5 bases). The germline V and J ends were trimmed by 0 bases and 0 bases, with 8 bases remaining between them. The CDR3 has 15 residues. Per the germline V gene, CDR1 is LGHNA and CDR2 is YNFKEQ. CDR3 nucleotides: TGTGCCAGCAGCCAAGACCAGGGAGCTAACTATGGCTACACCTTC. It specifies CASSQDQGANYGYTF.

The rearrangement links TRBV27 to TRBJ1-1, with D hard to call. This CDR3 has 12 amino acids. Germline CDR1 is MNHEY and CDR2 is SMNVEV (reference sequence). Trimming took off 4 bases at V and 5 bases at J, with 8 bases between the two ends. CDR3 residues: CASSSVGTEAFF. The CDR3 region has the DNA TGTGCCAGCAGTTCAGTCGGTACTGAAGCTTTCTTT.

The gene calls are TRBV21-1 and TRBJ1-5; the table gives TRBD1 as D, unverified against the DNA. TRBV21-1 is noted as a pseudogene. The CDR3 covers 17 residues. CDR3 in amino acids: CASNFLAGDPPNQPQHF. The CDR3 DNA reads TGTGCCAGCAACTTCCTCGCAGGGGATCCCCCCAATCAGCCCCAGCATTTT.

The J gene is TRBJ1-5, the V gene TRBV18; maybe TRBD1 (6 bases). The CDR3 covers 13 residues. Germline V gives CDR1 KGHSH, CDR2 LQKENI. The ends were cut back, 6 bases at V and 5 bases at J, with 11 bases in the middle. The CDR3 DNA is TGTGCCAGCTCGGACGGGACACATCAGCCCCAGCATTTT. It codes for CASSDGTHQPQHF. Full variable domain (missing parts from reference TRBV18 and TRBJ1-5): NAGVMQNPRHLVRRRGQEARLRCSPMKGHSHVYWYRQLPEEGLKFMVYLQKENIIDESGMPKERFSAEFPKEGPSILRIQQVVRGDSAAYFCASSDGTHQPQHFGDGTRLSIL.

This clone has a handful of counts. The chain combines TRBV6-2 or TRBV6-3 with TRBJ2-3; D is unclear. V lost 0 bases to trimming and J lost 7 bases, with 5 bases between them. The CDR3 has 12 residues. In germline, CDR1 is MNHEY, CDR2 SVGEGT. This CDR3 reads CASSYSRYTQYF. The DNA of the CDR3 is TGTGCCAGCAGTTACTCGAGATATACGCAGTATTTT.

This clone was seen a handful of times. CDR3 nucleotide sequence: TGTGCCAGCAGTCTATATTGGGGTAGGGTGACTGAAGCTTTCTTT. This sequence encodes CASSLYWGRVTEAFF. J is TRBJ1-1 and V is TRBV27; D gene ambiguous. CDR3 length: 15 residues. Trimming removed 5 bases from V and 5 bases from J, with 18 bases in between. Germline values: CDR1 MNHEY, CDR2 SMNVEV (reference sequence).

The chain couples TRBV3-1 (or the pseudogene TRBV3-2) to TRBJ2-3, with TRBD2 as a possible D gene (6 bases). CDR3 length: 16 amino acids. V lost 4 bases and J 3 bases, leaving 17 bases between the germline ends. Germline values: CDR1 LGHDT, CDR2 YNNKEL (reference sequence). CDR3 nucleotide sequence: TGTGCCAGCAGCCCTTCTAGCGCTCAAAGGACAGATACGCAGTATTTT. Translating it yields CASSPSSAQRTDTQYF.

This chain connects TRBV19 to TRBJ2-3, with D maybe TRBD1 (5 bases). Germline CDR1 and CDR2: LNHDA and SQIVND (reference sequence). The CDR3 extends over 17 amino acids. V was cut by 2 bases and J by 0 bases, with 15 bases left in between. CDR3 sequence: CASSIRSSGASTDTQYF. The DNA for the CDR3 is TGTGCCAGTAGTATAAGGTCGTCTGGGGCTAGCACAGATACGCAGTATTTT.

V is TRBV19 and J is TRBJ1-3, with a weak D call TRBD1 (5 bases). Trimming stripped 5 bases from V and 4 bases from J, with 15 bases between. This CDR3 comprises 15 residues. Germline V CDR1 and CDR2: LNHDA, SQIVND (reference sequence). The CDR3 DNA reads TGTGCCAGTAGTTCCACCCAGGGAATAGGAAACACCATATATTTT. This translates into CASSSTQGIGNTIYF.

The genes are TRBV6-5 and TRBJ2-7, with 10 bases identical to TRBD2. The CDR3 is 13 amino acids. Trimming at V came to 6 bases and at J to 11 bases, leaving 10 bases not matched to a gene. CDR1 and CDR2 (germline): MNHEY, SVGAGI. CDR3 region: CASRGVAGGQEYF. In DNA form, the CDR3 reads TGTGCCAGCAGAGGGGTAGCGGGAGGACAGGAGTACTTC.

This chain uses TRBV9 with TRBJ1-1, with 10 positions matching TRBD1. Germline CDR1 is SGDLS and CDR2 is YYNGEE. CDR3 size: 15 residues. J gave up 1 base and V 4 bases, and 4 bases lay outside the gene matches. CDR3 DNA: TGTGCCAGCAGCCCCCGGACAGGGGGGAACACTGAAGCTTTCTTT. This translates into CASSPRTGGNTEAFF.

The chain uses TRBV7-2 and TRBJ2-7; D may be TRBD2 (5 bases). The CDR3 runs 13 residues. Between the trimmed V and J ends, which lost 5 bases and 4 bases, there was a span of 12 bases. CDR1 SGHTA and CDR2 FQGNSA come from the germline V gene. The chain's CDR3 is CASSIDRRYEQYF. CDR3 coding DNA: TGTGCCAGCAGCATTGACCGGAGGTACGAGCAGTACTTC.

This chain links TRBV30 with TRBJ2-3; tentative D call: TRBD1 (5 bases). This CDR3 comprises 14 residues. Deletions cut 3 bases from V and 0 bases from J, with 10 bases between. The germline V gene has CDR1 GTSNPN and CDR2 SVGIG (reference sequence). CDR3 residues: CAWSLGASTDTQYF. The CDR3 DNA sequence: TGTGCCTGGAGCTTAGGGGCTAGCACAGATACGCAGTATTTT.

The chain joins TRBV5-1 to TRBJ2-1, with D unresolved. This CDR3 spans 12 amino acids. V was cut by 7 bases and J by 6 bases, with 11 bases left in between. Per germline, CDR1 SGHRS and CDR2 YFSETQ. As DNA, the CDR3 is TGCGCCAGCTCCTGGGCCGGCAATGAGCAGTTCTTC. Translated, it gives CASSWAGNEQFF.

This clone was seen a single time. This chain links TRBV3-1 (or the pseudogene TRBV3-2) with TRBJ1-3; D is unresolved. V was clipped by 3 bases and J by 0 bases, with 12 bases between them. Germline V CDR1 and CDR2: LGHDT, YNNKEL (reference sequence). The CDR3 is made up of 16 amino acids. In nucleotides, the CDR3 is TGTGCCAGCAGCCACCTAAAGGACCGCTCTGGAAACACCATATATTTT. Translated: CASSHLKDRSGNTIYF.

The chain recombines TRBV5-6 with TRBJ1-2; tentative D call: TRBD1 (5 bases). Trimming pared 2 bases from V and 7 bases from J, leaving 12 bases between. Germline assignment: CDR1 SGHDT and CDR2 YYEEEE. The CDR3 is 13 residues long. CDR3: CASSFQGQGGYTF. As DNA, the CDR3 is TGTGCCAGCAGCTTCCAGGGTCAGGGTGGCTACACCTTC. The full variable domain, its missing parts supplied by reference TRBV5-6 and TRBJ1-2, is DAGVTQSPTHLIKTRGQQVTLRCSPKSGHDTVSWYQQALGQGPQFIFQYYEEEERQRGNFPDRFSGHQFPNYSSELNVNALLLGDSALYLCASSFQGQGGYTFGSGTRLTVV.

The chain combines TRBV6-5 with TRBJ2-7; TRBD2 might be the D (5 bases). V gave up 6 bases and J gave up 1 base, with 16 bases separating them. The CDR3 consists of 15 residues. Germline V gene sequence: CDR1 MNHEY, CDR2 SVGAGI. CDR3 nucleotides: TGTGCCAGCAGGCCTGGGGTCGGGGTGTCCTACGAGCAGTACTTC. It yields the protein CASRPGVGVSYEQYF.

This clone was seen a handful of times. The chain uses TRBV5-1 and TRBJ2-2; TRBD1 matches 9 bases. Germline V gene data show CDR1 as SGHRS and CDR2 as YFSETQ. Unmatched junction bases numbered 5, after V lost 4 bases and J lost 7 bases. The CDR3 extends over 14 amino acids. CDR3 DNA: TGCGCCAGCAGCCCTGGACAGGGGATCGGGGAGCTGTTTTTT. Translated, it gives CASSPGQGIGELFF. Variable domain in full (rest from reference TRBV5-1 and TRBJ2-2): KAGVTQTPRYLIKTRGQQVTLSCSPISGHRSVSWYQQTPGQGLQFLFEYFSETQRNKGNFPGRFSGRQFSNSRSEMNVSTLELGDSALYLCASSPGQGIGELFFGEGSRLTVL.

The chain combines TRBV19 with TRBJ2-1, with unresolved D. This CDR3 spans 13 amino acids. V was shortened by 4 bases and J by 3 bases, with 7 bases between the two germline ends. Germline V gene sequence: CDR1 LNHDA, CDR2 SQIVND (reference sequence). The CDR3 loop reads CASSRGFYNEQFF. CDR3 coding DNA: TGTGCCAGTAGTAGGGGATTCTACAATGAGCAGTTCTTC.

This clone was detected a few times. The V gene is TRBV5-6, the J gene TRBJ2-1, with D uncertain. The germline CDR1 and CDR2 sequences are SGHDT and YYEEEE. The CDR3 has 14 residues. Deletions cut 3 bases from V and 5 bases from J, with 12 bases between. The CDR3 region has the DNA TGTGCCAGCAGCTATTTGAGCGCCCACAATGAGCAGTTCTTC. Protein product: CASSYLSAHNEQFF.